Each of the 9 T cell receptor beta chains below was sequenced from the same sample in a study of shared clonotypes between healthy human individuals. Naive-designated CD8 cells lacked CD45RO, were positively enriched for CCR7, and omitted terminally differentiated effector memory CD45RA+ cells. The repertoire was sequenced with immunoSEQ multiplex PCR; TCRdb's copy has only in-frame clones and lacks some. The repertoire consists of some 2,100,000 clones, with roughly 91% occurring once and the leading ten covering more than 1.5%. Sample: naive CD8+ T cells from PBMCs. Every receptor here comes from a man aged 18 to 29 in good health. Some clones in this sample may be carry-over from other donors' samples.

The chain has TRBV27 and TRBJ2-7; 9 bases map to TRBD1. CDR3 size: 14 residues. Germline assignment: CDR1 MNHEY and CDR2 SMNVEV (reference sequence). After removal of 7 bases from V and 2 bases from J, the junction contained 6 bases not matched to a gene. The chain's CDR3 is CASNSGTGTYEQYF. In DNA form, the CDR3 reads TGTGCCAGCAACTCGGGGACAGGGACCTACGAGCAGTACTTC.

The chain combines TRBV4-1 with TRBJ2-7; D uncertain. Germline assignment: CDR1 MGHRA and CDR2 YSYEKL. CDR3 length: 15 residues. V was shortened by 1 base and J by 2 bases, with 12 bases between the two germline ends. CDR3 DNA: TGCGCCAGCAGCCAAGTGCATCTCAGCGCCTACGAGCAGTACTTC. This encodes CASSQVHLSAYEQYF.

The count of this clone is one. The chain joins TRBV10-3 to TRBJ1-1, with TRBD1 matching over 7 bases. This CDR3 is 13 amino acids long. Looked up from germline, CDR1 is ENHRY and CDR2 is SYGVKD. V gave up 6 bases and J gave up 4 bases; unmatched junction bases: 5. The CDR3 region has the DNA TGTGCCATCAGCGAGGGGGCGGGCACTGAAGCTTTCTTT. It encodes CAISEGAGTEAFF.

The chain employs TRBV6-6 and TRBJ2-5, with 8 bases aligning to TRBD1. The germline CDR1 and CDR2 sequences are MNHNY and SVGAGI (reference sequence). There are 15 residues in the CDR3. V trimming: 3 bases; J trimming: 1 base; junction bases outside the gene matches: 4. The CDR3 reads CASSYWDRRQETQYF. The CDR3 DNA sequence: TGTGCCAGCAGTTATTGGGACAGGCGCCAAGAGACCCAGTACTTC.

A single count supports this clone. The chain recombines TRBV4-3 with TRBJ2-7; D may be TRBD1 (6 bases). Germline CDR1 LGHNA, CDR2 YSLEER. The V end was cut by 4 bases, the J end by 1 base, with 14 bases between. This CDR3 is built from 15 residues. Here the CDR3 reads CASSPTVRGSYEQYF. The CDR3 DNA is TGCGCCAGCAGCCCTACTGTCAGGGGATCCTACGAGCAGTACTTC.

The chain combines TRBV19 with TRBJ2-1; the D is unclear. CDR3 length: 13 amino acids. Trimming left V 4 bases short and J 5 bases short, with 9 bases between. Germline V gene lookup returns CDR1 LNHDA and CDR2 SQIVND (reference sequence). The CDR3 DNA follows: TGTGCCAGTAGTACCTCTGGGAACAATGAGCAGTTCTTC. As protein: CASSTSGNNEQFF.

The V call is TRBV5-1, the J call TRBJ2-7, with D maybe TRBD1 (6 bases). Germline V gene data show CDR1 as SGHRS and CDR2 as YFSETQ. V was trimmed by 2 bases and J by 5 bases, leaving 8 bases between them. The CDR3 extends over 12 amino acids. CDR3 coding DNA: TGCGCCAGCAGCTTCACAGGGAACGAGCAGTACTTC. It is translated as CASSFTGNEQYF.

Comment on this clone: This sample includes further DNA sequences coding for the same CDR3. This rearrangement joins TRBV7-9 to TRBJ2-1; D may match TRBD1 or TRBD2 (5 bases each). Germline assignment: CDR1 SEHNR and CDR2 FQNEAQ (reference sequence). The CDR3 has 14 amino acids. With 3 bases removed from V and 2 bases from J, the gap between germline ends came to 8 bases. CDR3 protein: CASSFPGPYNEQFF. The DNA for the CDR3 is TGTGCCAGCAGCTTTCCGGGGCCCTACAATGAGCAGTTCTTC. The variable domain in full, with the rest retrieved from reference TRBV7-9 and TRBJ2-1, is DTGVSQNPRHKITKRGQNVTFRCDPISEHNRLYWYRQTLGQGPEFLTYFQNEAQLEKSRLLSDRFSAERPKGSFSTLEIQRTEQGDSAMYLCASSFPGPYNEQFFGPGTRLTVL.

V gene TRBV18 combines with J gene TRBJ2-7; the D gene is possibly TRBD2 (6 bases). The length of the CDR3 is 15 residues. Germline CDR1 is KGHSH and CDR2 is LQKENI. Trimming removed 5 bases from V and 5 bases from J, with 19 bases in between. Here the CDR3 reads CASSSLARRADEQYF. CDR3 sequence (DNA): TGTGCCAGCTCATCGCTAGCCCGGAGGGCGGACGAGCAGTACTTC.